The sequence of this T cell receptor beta chain was determined in a study of a mutant IDH1 vaccine in newly diagnosed glioma. Study overall: Patients arrived already treated with radiotherapy, temozolomide, or both, most having had both. Study outcomes and limitations: There were vaccine-induced immune responses in about 92% of the patients.

This table comes from immunoSEQ multiplex PCR, and its TCRdb copy is limited to in-frame clones, with some not included. In the table there are about 54,000 clones, 70% to 90% of which are singletons. This clone was counted a single time. Antigen specificity is unknown. This CDR3 region has 13 residues. CDR1 SGHRS and CDR2 YFSETQ come from the germline V gene. V gave up 1 base and J gave up 3 bases, with 7 bases separating them. The time point is: baseline, week 1 (first vaccination visit). Treatment denoted: pre-vaccination baseline after standard-of-care therapy. Donors had new IDH1-mutant astrocytomas of WHO grade 3 or 4 (ATRX-lost).

The sample consisted of PBMCs, taken from a glioma patient treated with radiotherapy, temozolomide or both. J is TRBJ1-1 and V is TRBV5-1, with a possible D match to TRBD1 (5 bases). The sequence was obtained from a man between 18 and 35 years old with glioma. The CDR3 nucleotides are TGCGCCAGCAGCTTGATCAGGGACACTGAAGCTTTCTTT. Residues: CASSLIRDTEAFF.